Described below is a single TCR beta chain sequence and its context. Its antigen is as yet unknown. The sample is drawn from a study of cytomegalovirus exposure and HLA in healthy donors. General observations from the study: Later on, analysis showed that most CMV-associated TCR beta chains appeared to be HLA-restricted. A previous analysis found most TCR beta V segments productive roughly 87% or roughly 30% of the time.

From germline, CDR1 is MNHEY and CDR2 SMNVEV (reference sequence). The CDR3 runs 13 residues. V gave up 8 bases and J gave up 2 bases; unmatched junction bases: 3. PCR used 60 Vbeta primers and 13 Jbeta primers. Original data processing: Per a later analysis, the number of unique TCR beta chains was approximately 73 million, of which around 9.9 million were shared. Libraries were prepared by immunoSEQ multiplex PCR; TCRdb keeps only in-frame clonotypes and omits some of them. The V and J calls and clone size are taken from that table; D and trimming were inferred from the DNA. The sample has roughly 110,000 clones; over 75% are singletons.

The origin of this receptor is a man aged 25 to 40 in good health and CMV-seronegative. Specimen: PBMCs. This rearrangement joins TRBV27 to TRBJ2-7, with TRBD2 matching over 10 bases. The CDR3 loop reads CASGLAAPYEQYF. Written as DNA, the CDR3 is TGTGCCAGCGGACTAGCGGCGCCCTACGAGCAGTACTTC.